This T cell receptor beta chain was profiled in a study of OX40 agonist ivuxolimab in advanced cancers. The overall study: Patients took ivuxolimab, an agonistic anti-OX40 (CD134) antibody. The study reported partial responses in three patients: one hepatocellular carcinoma, two cutaneous melanoma. Prior anti-PD-1, anti-PD-L1 or anti-CTLA-4 therapy was allowed; 30% to 40% had some. Study-wide results and caveats: The specificity for antigen of the expanded peripheral T cells was not determined.

Method: immunoSEQ multiplex PCR; TCRdb's copy keeps in-frame clones and lacks some. Of about 76,000 clones in the sample, around 84% were seen once. CDR1 and CDR2 (germline): SGHTA, FQGNSA. Trimming took 2 bases from V and 7 from J; bases not matched to a gene: 11. This CDR3 comprises 17 residues. About this clone itself: Its antigen is currently unknown.

The chain carries TRBV7-2 and TRBJ2-7, with TRBD2 identical over 13 bases. This sequence was found in an adult with an advanced solid tumor such as melanoma, head and neck, liver or kidney cancer. The sample here was CD4+ or CD8+ T cells sorted from blood, taken in a trial of the OX40 agonist ivuxolimab. CDR3 nucleotide sequence: TGTGCCAGCAGCTTACGGGCTACTAGCGGGGGGGCTGGAGAGCAGTACTTC. Encoded protein: CASSLRATSGGAGEQYF.